The next 10 T cell receptor beta chains were all read from a single sample in a study of CD4 T cells in relation to SARS-CoV-2 and coronaviruses. Their recognized antigens are unknown. The unexposed donors gave CD4+ T cells in about 2011-2019, prior to COVID-19. The cells were cultured for under 13 days before CD4+ T cells were isolated. The table came from immunoSEQ multiplex PCR; TCRdb's copy has only in-frame clones and leaves some out. The sample shows 20,000 or so clones, over 70% of them seen only once. Input material: CD4+ T cells from PBMCs, cultured in vitro. The receptors here all came from a human donor in good health.

This clone came up once. The chain recombines TRBV19 with TRBJ2-2; possibly TRBD1 for D (6 bases). This CDR3 region has 15 residues. CDR1 and CDR2 from the germline V gene are LNHDA and SQIVND (reference sequence). V was cut by 7 bases and J by 3 bases, with 15 bases left in between. CDR3 protein: CASTPTGLYTGELFF. Here the CDR3 DNA reads TGTGCCAGTACCCCGACAGGTCTTTACACCGGGGAGCTGTTTTTT.

CDR3 residues: CASSEGTEPNYGYTF. The DNA for the CDR3 is TGTGCCAGCAGCGAAGGGACAGAACCGAACTATGGCTACACCTTC. The V call is TRBV9, the J call TRBJ1-2; the match to TRBD1 covers 7 bases. J was trimmed by 2 bases and V by 3 bases; bases with no gene match: 7. Looked up from germline, CDR1 is SGDLS and CDR2 is YYNGEE. The CDR3 is 15 amino acids.

The chain links TRBV6-5 to TRBJ1-1; unclear D gene. Trimming left V 10 bases short and J 6 bases short, with 12 bases between. The germline V gene has CDR1 MNHEY and CDR2 SVGAGI. This CDR3 is 11 amino acids long. DNA for the CDR3: TGTGCCACCAGGAAATATTCTGAAGCTTTCTTT. Its translation: CATRKYSEAFF.

Only one count was recorded for this clone. The chain joins TRBV7-8 to TRBJ2-5; D is unclear. Trimming removed 5 bases from V and 5 bases from J, with 12 bases in between. The CDR3 runs 13 residues. Germline assignment: CDR1 SGHVS and CDR2 FQNEAQ. The CDR3 reads CASSPVRAETQYF. Here the CDR3 DNA reads TGTGCCAGCAGCCCCGTTAGAGCGGAGACCCAGTACTTC. The full variable domain, its missing parts supplied by reference TRBV7-8 and TRBJ2-5, is GAGVSQSPRYKVAKRGQDVALRCDPISGHVSLFWYQQALGQGPEFLTYFQNEAQLDKSGLPSDRFFAERPEGSVSTLKIQRTQQEDSAVYLCASSPVRAETQYFGPGTRLLVL.

This chain uses TRBV7-2 with TRBJ1-5; TRBD1 matches at 7 bases. Germline V gene sequence: CDR1 SGHTA, CDR2 FQGNSA. The J segment lost 6 bases and the V segment lost 6 bases, leaving 5 bases of the junction unmatched. This CDR3 spans 13 amino acids. The CDR3 loop is CASSITGAQPQHF. The CDR3 bases are TGTGCCAGCAGTATTACAGGGGCTCAGCCCCAGCATTTT.

The chain employs TRBV7-6 and TRBJ2-3; 10 positions match TRBD2. Germline V gene data show CDR1 as SGHVS and CDR2 as FNYEAQ. This CDR3 spans 17 amino acids. V gave up 1 base and J gave up 1 base; unmatched junction bases: 5. The CDR3 DNA reads TGTGCCAGCAGCTTAGGACCCCTAGCGGGAGGCACAGATACGCAGTATTTT. Its protein product is CASSLGPLAGGTDTQYF.

The chain has TRBV7-9 and TRBJ2-7; 16 bases fit TRBD2. The CDR3 has 18 amino acids. Losses at the gene ends were 4 bases for V and 3 bases for J; bases not matched to a gene: 9. Looked up from germline, CDR1 is SEHNR and CDR2 is FQNEAQ (reference sequence). CDR3 region: CASSSPGLAGGPFYEQYF. CDR3 sequence (DNA): TGTGCCAGCAGCTCGCCGGGACTAGCGGGAGGGCCGTTCTACGAGCAGTACTTC.

This chain uses TRBV5-4 with TRBJ2-1; D unresolved. The ends were cut back, 1 base at V and 5 bases at J, with 7 bases in the middle. This CDR3 is built from 13 residues. Per germline, CDR1 SGHNT and CDR2 YYREEE (reference sequence). CDR3 amino acids: CASSLNSNNEQFF. In nucleotides, the CDR3 is TGTGCCAGCAGCTTGAACAGCAACAATGAGCAGTTCTTC.

The chain links TRBV11-2 to TRBJ2-2, with D perhaps matching TRBD1 (6 bases). Trimming cost V 3 bases and J 4 bases, with 24 bases left between them. The CDR3 has 19 residues. The V gene's germline CDR1 is SGHAT and CDR2 FQNNGV. CDR3 nucleotides: TGTGCCAGCAGCTTGCCCTCCTCGGGACACACGATCCTCACCGGGGAGCTGTTTTTT. Protein product: CASSLPSSGHTILTGELFF. Using reference TRBV11-2 and TRBJ2-2 for the parts outside the CDR3, the full variable domain is EAGVAQSPRYKIIEKRQSVAFWCNPISGHATLYWYQQILGQGPKLLIQFQNNGVVDDSQLPKDRFSAERLKGVDSTLKIQPAKLEDSAVYLCASSLPSSGHTILTGELFFGEGSRLTVL.

The V gene is TRBV28, the J gene TRBJ2-5; D possibly corresponds to TRBD2 (5 bases). Germline CDR1 MDHEN, CDR2 SYDVKM. The CDR3 runs to 16 residues. Trimming removed 4 bases from V and 1 base from J, with 16 bases in between. The CDR3 protein is CASSSPAVGSQETQYF. The CDR3 DNA reads TGTGCCAGCAGTTCCCCCGCGGTAGGGAGCCAAGAGACCCAGTACTTC.